This TCR beta chain was sequenced for a study of molecular identifiers for immune sequencing clone quantification. Study outcomes and limitations: Highly expanded clone sizes could be underestimated through barcode sharing by identical TCR molecules.

TCRdb reanalysed the PCR reads using MiXCR and keeps one entry per CDR3 protein. Of 62,000 or so distinct CDR3 sequences in the sample, over 15% are singletons; the top ten hold roughly 1.5%. This clonotype was seen at least ten times. Its antigen is not known. The CDR3 sequence is 13 residues long. With 2 bases removed from V and 11 bases from J, the gap between germline ends came to 15 bases. Germline CDR1 and CDR2: MNHNS and SASEGT. The chain couples TRBV6-1 to TRBJ1-1, with D perhaps TRBD1 (5 bases). The receptor was isolated from a human donor in good health. Some libraries in this study had Jurkat cell RNA spiked in. The sequencing input was naive CD8+ T cells from blood, with Jurkat cell RNA spiked in. Noted subset: FACS-sorted CD8+CD4-CCR7+CD45RA+ naive T cells. Here the CDR3 reads CASSEHRGYGAFF. CDR3 sequence (DNA): TGTGCCAGCAGTGAACATCGGGGCTATGGGGCTTTCTTT.